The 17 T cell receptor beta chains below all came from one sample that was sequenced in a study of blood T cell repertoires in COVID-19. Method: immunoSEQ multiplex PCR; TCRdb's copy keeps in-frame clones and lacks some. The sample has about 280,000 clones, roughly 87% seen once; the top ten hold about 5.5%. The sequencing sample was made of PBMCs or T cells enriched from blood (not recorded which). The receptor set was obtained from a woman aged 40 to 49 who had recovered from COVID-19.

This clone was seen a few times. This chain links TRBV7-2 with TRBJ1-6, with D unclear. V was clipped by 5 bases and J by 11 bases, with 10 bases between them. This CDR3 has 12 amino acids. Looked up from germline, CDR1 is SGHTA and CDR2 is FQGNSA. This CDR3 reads CASSIASTPLHF. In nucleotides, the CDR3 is TGTGCCAGCAGCATTGCCAGTACACCCCTCCACTTT.

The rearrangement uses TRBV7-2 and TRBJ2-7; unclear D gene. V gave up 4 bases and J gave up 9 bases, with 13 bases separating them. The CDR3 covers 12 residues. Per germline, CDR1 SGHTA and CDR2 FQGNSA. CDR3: CASSSPRGLQYF. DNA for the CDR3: TGTGCCAGCAGCTCCCCCCGAGGTTTGCAGTACTTC.

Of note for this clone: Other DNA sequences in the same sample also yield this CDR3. CDR3 region: CASSVGASGSYEQYF. The CDR3 nucleotides are TGTGCCAGCAGCGTAGGGGCTAGCGGGAGTTACGAGCAGTACTTC. The chain joins TRBV9 to TRBJ2-7; 10 bases fit TRBD2. The CDR3 length is 15 residues. Germline CDR1 is SGDLS and CDR2 is YYNGEE. J lost 4 bases, V lost 0 bases, and 4 bases had no gene match.

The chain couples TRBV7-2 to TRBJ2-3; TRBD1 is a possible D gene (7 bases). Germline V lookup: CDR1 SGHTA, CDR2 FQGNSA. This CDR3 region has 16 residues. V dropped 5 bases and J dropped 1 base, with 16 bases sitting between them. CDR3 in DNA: TGTGCCAGCAGCATCCAGGGGGGTGGTGGCACAGATACGCAGTATTTT. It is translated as CASSIQGGGGTDTQYF.

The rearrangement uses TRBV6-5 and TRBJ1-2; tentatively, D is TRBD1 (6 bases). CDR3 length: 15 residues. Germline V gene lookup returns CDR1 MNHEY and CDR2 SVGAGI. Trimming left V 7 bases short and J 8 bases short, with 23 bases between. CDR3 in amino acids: CASTKGGSGARGYTF. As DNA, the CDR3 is TGTGCCAGCACTAAAGGCGGCTCAGGGGCGCGGGGCTACACCTTC.

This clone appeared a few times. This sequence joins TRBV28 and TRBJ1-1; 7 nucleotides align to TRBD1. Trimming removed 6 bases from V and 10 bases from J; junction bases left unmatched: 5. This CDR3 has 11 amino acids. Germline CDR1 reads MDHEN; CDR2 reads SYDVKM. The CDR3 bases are TGTGCCAGCAGCCGGGACAGAAGAGCTTTCTTT. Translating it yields CASSRDRRAFF.

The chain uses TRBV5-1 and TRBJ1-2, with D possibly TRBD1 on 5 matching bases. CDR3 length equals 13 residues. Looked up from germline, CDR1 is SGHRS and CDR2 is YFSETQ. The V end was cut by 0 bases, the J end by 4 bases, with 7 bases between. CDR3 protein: CASSLDRTYGYTF. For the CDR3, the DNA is TGCGCCAGCAGCTTGGACAGGACCTATGGCTACACCTTC.

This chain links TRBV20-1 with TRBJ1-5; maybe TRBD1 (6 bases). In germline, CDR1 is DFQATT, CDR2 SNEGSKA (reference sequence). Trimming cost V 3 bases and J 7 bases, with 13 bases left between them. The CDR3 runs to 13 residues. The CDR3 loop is CSASKGDWQPQHF. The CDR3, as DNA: TGCAGTGCTAGTAAGGGGGATTGGCAGCCCCAGCATTTT.

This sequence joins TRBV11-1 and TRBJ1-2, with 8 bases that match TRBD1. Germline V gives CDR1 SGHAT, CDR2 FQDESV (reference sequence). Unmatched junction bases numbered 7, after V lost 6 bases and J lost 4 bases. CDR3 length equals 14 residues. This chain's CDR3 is CASSRTGTGYGYTF. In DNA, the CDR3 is TGTGCCAGCAGTCGCACCGGGACAGGCTATGGCTACACCTTC.

CDR3 loop: CASSLINRDSNQPQHF. The CDR3 DNA reads as TGTGCCAGCTCACTAATCAACAGAGATAGCAATCAGCCCCAGCATTTT. The V and J genes are TRBV18 and TRBJ1-5; no firm D call. This CDR3 region has 16 residues. The germline V gene has CDR1 KGHSH and CDR2 LQKENI. Between the trimmed V and J ends, which lost 4 bases and 0 bases, there was a span of 13 bases.

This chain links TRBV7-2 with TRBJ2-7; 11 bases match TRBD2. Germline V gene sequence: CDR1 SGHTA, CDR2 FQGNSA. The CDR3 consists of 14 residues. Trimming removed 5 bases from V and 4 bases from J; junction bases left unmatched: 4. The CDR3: CASSTRLAGYEQYF. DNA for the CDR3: TGTGCCAGCAGCACCCGACTAGCGGGATACGAGCAGTACTTC.

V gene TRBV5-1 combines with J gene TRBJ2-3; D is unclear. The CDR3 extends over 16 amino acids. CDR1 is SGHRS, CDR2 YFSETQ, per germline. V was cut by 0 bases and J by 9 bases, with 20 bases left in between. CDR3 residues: CASSLAVLGLQSTQYF. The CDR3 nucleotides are TGCGCCAGCAGCTTGGCCGTTTTGGGTTTACAGAGCACGCAGTATTTT.

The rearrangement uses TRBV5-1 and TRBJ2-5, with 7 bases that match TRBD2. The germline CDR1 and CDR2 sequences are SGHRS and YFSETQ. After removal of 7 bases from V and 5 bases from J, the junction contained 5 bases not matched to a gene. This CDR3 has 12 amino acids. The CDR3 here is CASGLVGETQYF. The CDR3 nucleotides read TGCGCCAGCGGACTAGTTGGGGAGACCCAGTACTTC.

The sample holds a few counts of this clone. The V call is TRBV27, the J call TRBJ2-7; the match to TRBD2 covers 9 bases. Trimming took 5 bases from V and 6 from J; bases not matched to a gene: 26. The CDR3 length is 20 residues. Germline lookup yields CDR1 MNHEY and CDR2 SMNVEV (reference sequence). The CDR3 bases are TGTGCCAGCAGTCTCTCCAGGGGTAGCGGGAGTGGAGGTTTCAAGGGCGAGCAGTACTTC. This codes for CASSLSRGSGSGGFKGEQYF.

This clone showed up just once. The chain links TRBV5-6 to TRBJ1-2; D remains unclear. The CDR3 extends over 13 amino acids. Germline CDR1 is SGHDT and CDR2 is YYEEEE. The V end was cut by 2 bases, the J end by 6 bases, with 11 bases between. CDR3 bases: TGTGCCAGCAGCTTTTACGGTTTGGATGGCTACACCTTC. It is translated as CASSFYGLDGYTF.

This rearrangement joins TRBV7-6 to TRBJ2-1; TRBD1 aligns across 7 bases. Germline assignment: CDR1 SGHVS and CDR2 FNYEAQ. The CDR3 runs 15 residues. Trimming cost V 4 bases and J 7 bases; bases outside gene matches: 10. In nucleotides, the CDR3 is TGTGCCAGCAGCTCCTTACCGGGACAGAATAATGAGCAGTTCTTC. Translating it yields CASSSLPGQNNEQFF.

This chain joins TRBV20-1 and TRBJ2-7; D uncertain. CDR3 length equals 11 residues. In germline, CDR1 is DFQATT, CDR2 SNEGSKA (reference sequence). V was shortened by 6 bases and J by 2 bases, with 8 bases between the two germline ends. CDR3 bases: TGCAGTGCAGCGAAGCCCTACGAGCAGTACTTC. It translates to CSAAKPYEQYF.